This T cell receptor beta chain is drawn from a study of cytomegalovirus exposure and HLA in healthy donors. The study, taken as a whole, reports: Most TCR sequences were seen very rarely across donors, but some public TCRs occurred in many. In vitro confirmation showed a few CMV-associated chains to be CMV antigen specific. Associated with cytomegalovirus, according to the listing, were fewer than 200 TCR beta chains.

Donors were drawn from the roughly 130-subject validation cohort, separate from the roughly 610-subject first cohort. The assay was immunoSEQ multiplex PCR, and TCRdb's table has in-frame clones only and misses some. Here the sample spans some 260,000 clones, 90% being singletons. V was clipped by 5 bases and J by 0 bases, with 17 bases between them. The germline V gene has CDR1 LNHNV and CDR2 YYDKDF (reference sequence). This CDR3 has 16 residues. As regards this clone: Its antigen is unknown.

The chain has TRBV15 and TRBJ2-7; D could derive from TRBD1 or TRBD2 (6 bases each). The clonotype originates from a woman under 40 in good health and CMV-seronegative. Specimen: PBMCs. The CDR3 DNA reads as TGTGCCACCAGCCGAGGGGGAGGACTCCACTCCTACGAGCAGTACTTC. Its protein product is CATSRGGGLHSYEQYF.